These 24 T cell receptor beta chains share one sample of origin, sequenced in a study of CD8+ T cells in alopecia areata. RNA extraction and reverse transcription yielded cDNA as sequencing template. Clones were sequenced by immunoSEQ multiplex PCR, and TCRdb holds only the in-frame ones, with some missing. This table has more than 90,000 clones, around 50% appearing once. Treatment defined: oral pan-JAK inhibitor, 5-10 mg twice daily. The material sequenced was CD8+ T cells sorted from blood, taken at week 24, from a patient treated with tofacitinib. Receptor source: a human donor with alopecia areata.

This chain uses TRBV5-6 with TRBJ2-5; 9 bases match TRBD2. The V segment lost 4 bases and the J segment 2 bases; nucleotides outside the gene matches: 9. The CDR3 runs to 16 residues. Germline lookup yields CDR1 SGHDT and CDR2 YYEEEE. The CDR3 DNA reads as TGTGCCAGCAGCCCTGTGGAGCGGGGGGAACAAGAGACCCAGTACTTC. Its translation is CASSPVERGEQETQYF.

The CDR3 spells CACTGGYGYTF. The CDR3 DNA reads TGTGCCTGTACAGGGGGTTATGGCTACACCTTC. This sequence joins TRBV30 and TRBJ1-2, with TRBD1 matching over 8 bases. The CDR3 is 11 residues long. The V gene's germline CDR1 is GTSNPN and CDR2 SVGIG (reference sequence). The trim removed 6 bases at V and 5 bases at J, leaving 2 bases unmatched.

This clone was counted a few times. The J gene is TRBJ2-1, the V gene TRBV5-1, with TRBD1 matching 8 bases. Germline CDR1 is SGHRS and CDR2 is YFSETQ. This CDR3 is 14 amino acids long. The V gene end was trimmed by 4 bases and the J gene end by 7 bases; junction bases not matched to a gene: 7. DNA of the CDR3: TGCGCCAGCAGCGGCAGAGGACAGGGAAATGAGCAGTTCTTC. Translating gives CASSGRGQGNEQFF.

Of note for this clone: Other DNA sequences in the sample encode the same CDR3. The chain links TRBV30 to TRBJ1-1, with D unresolved. The CDR3 has 12 residues. Germline-derived CDR1 and CDR2 are GTSNPN and SVGIG (reference sequence). Trimming removed 1 base at V and 6 bases at J, with 9 bases between. The chain's CDR3 is CAWSAGTAEAFF. Written as DNA, the CDR3 is TGTGCCTGGAGTGCGGGAACGGCTGAAGCTTTCTTT.

This clone was picked up a small number of times. Written as DNA, the CDR3 is TGTGCCAGCAGTTACAACCAGGGAAGCTCCTACAATGAGCAGTTCTTC. Translation gives CASSYNQGSSYNEQFF. The chain recombines TRBV6-5 with TRBJ2-1, with D maybe TRBD1 (5 bases). The CDR3 loop spans 16 amino acids. CDR1 and CDR2 from the germline V gene are MNHEY and SVGAGI. V dropped 2 bases and J dropped 0 bases, with 11 bases sitting between them.

CDR3 sequence: CSVKGGRGSGHTEAFF. Here the CDR3 DNA reads TGCAGCGTTAAGGGGGGTCGGGGTAGTGGGCACACTGAAGCTTTCTTT. The chain couples TRBV29-1 to TRBJ1-1; TRBD1 might be the D (6 bases). V gave up 5 bases and J gave up 3 bases, with 22 bases separating them. CDR1 is SQVTM, CDR2 ANQGSEA, per germline. The CDR3 runs to 16 residues.

The gene calls are TRBV14 and TRBJ2-1; D is unclear. Germline CDR1 and CDR2: SGHDN and FVKESK. The germline V and J ends were trimmed by 5 bases and 1 base, with 3 bases remaining between them. The CDR3 has 12 amino acids. CDR3 region: CASSESYNEQFF. The CDR3 DNA is TGTGCCAGCAGCGAATCCTACAATGAGCAGTTCTTC.

This clone occurred once. This sequence joins TRBV30 and TRBJ1-3, with D uncertain. V was pared by 2 bases and J by 1 base, with 6 bases between. Germline loops: CDR1 GTSNPN, CDR2 SVGIG (reference sequence). CDR3 size: 13 residues. CDR3 amino acids: CAWSLGSGNTIYF. The DNA of the CDR3 is TGTGCCTGGAGTTTGGGGTCTGGAAACACCATATATTTT.

This clone has just a few counts. This chain uses TRBV5-6 with TRBJ2-1; no definite D call. Trimming left V 2 bases short and J 8 bases short, with 5 bases between. There are 11 residues in the CDR3. Germline CDR1 reads SGHDT; CDR2 reads YYEEEE. The CDR3: CASSFLDEQFF. In DNA, the CDR3 is TGTGCCAGCAGCTTCCTAGATGAGCAGTTCTTC. The full variable domain, its missing parts supplied by reference TRBV5-6 and TRBJ2-1, is DAGVTQSPTHLIKTRGQQVTLRCSPKSGHDTVSWYQQALGQGPQFIFQYYEEEERQRGNFPDRFSGHQFPNYSSELNVNALLLGDSALYLCASSFLDEQFFGPGTRLTVL.

This rearrangement joins TRBV30 to TRBJ2-7; D remains ambiguous. Trimming removed 0 bases from V and 6 bases from J, with 12 bases in between. This CDR3 spans 13 amino acids. Germline lookup yields CDR1 GTSNPN and CDR2 SVGIG (reference sequence). CDR3 in amino acids: CAWSVLGPGEQYF. The CDR3 nucleotides are TGTGCCTGGAGTGTTTTGGGTCCGGGCGAGCAGTACTTC.

The CDR3 nucleotides are TGTGCCAGCAGCCTTTTTTCGACAGGGGACAATGAGCAGTTCTTC. Amino acid sequence: CASSLFSTGDNEQFF. The chain couples TRBV7-9 to TRBJ2-1; 8 bases map to TRBD1. Germline V gene lookup returns CDR1 SEHNR and CDR2 FQNEAQ (reference sequence). The CDR3 is made up of 15 amino acids. Losses at the gene ends were 5 bases for V and 5 bases for J; bases not matched to a gene: 8.

The chain combines TRBV7-2 with TRBJ1-2, with a tentative D call TRBD1 (5 bases). The CDR3 length is 13 residues. V lost 4 bases and J lost 2, with 8 bases in between. Germline V gives CDR1 SGHTA, CDR2 FQGNSA. CDR3 in DNA: TGTGCCAGCAGCTCAGGGCGAAACTATGGCTACACCTTC. Translating gives CASSSGRNYGYTF.

The table lists this clone with a few counts. The rearrangement joins TRBV10-3 to TRBJ1-2, with 11 bases that match TRBD1. In germline, CDR1 is ENHRY, CDR2 SYGVKD. CDR3 size: 12 residues. V shed 10 bases, J shed 7 bases, and the junction held 5 bases outside the gene matches. The CDR3 coding sequence is TGTGCCACCGGACAGGGGGCGCTTGGCTACACCTTC. Translated: CATGQGALGYTF.

A few counts support this clone. The V gene is TRBV7-8, the J gene TRBJ2-1, with TRBD1 as a possible D gene (5 bases). The CDR3 runs to 14 residues. Germline-derived CDR1 and CDR2 are SGHVS and FQNEAQ. Trimming cost V 5 bases and J 4 bases, with 12 bases left between them. The CDR3 coding sequence is TGTGCCAGCAGCGGGGATCAGGGATACAATGAGCAGTTCTTC. Translation: CASSGDQGYNEQFF.

The chain links TRBV10-3 to TRBJ1-6; D gene uncertain. Looked up from germline, CDR1 is ENHRY and CDR2 is SYGVKD. Trimming took 2 bases from V and 4 from J, leaving 9 bases between them. The CDR3 spans 15 residues. CDR3 sequence (DNA): TGTGCCATCAGTGAGGTGGCAGCTTATAATTCACCCCTCCACTTT. Amino acids: CAISEVAAYNSPLHF.

V is TRBV7-9 and J is TRBJ2-7, with a tentative D call TRBD1 (5 bases). This CDR3 is built from 14 residues. With 0 bases removed from V and 5 bases from J, the gap between germline ends came to 11 bases. Germline CDR1 reads SEHNR; CDR2 reads FQNEAQ (reference sequence). The CDR3 sequence: CASSLALGVNEQYF. CDR3 nucleotides: TGTGCCAGCAGCTTAGCGCTAGGGGTGAACGAGCAGTACTTC.

This chain connects TRBV2 to TRBJ1-1; tentatively, D is TRBD1 (6 bases). This CDR3 is built from 14 residues. V gave up 8 bases and J gave up 1 base, with 14 bases separating them. Per the germline V gene, CDR1 is SNHLY and CDR2 is FYNNEI. The CDR3 spells CASVEGHWNTEAFF. The CDR3 DNA sequence: TGTGCCAGCGTGGAGGGACATTGGAACACTGAAGCTTTCTTT.

The chain carries TRBV13 and TRBJ2-1; D perhaps matches TRBD2 (5 bases). The CDR3 has 15 amino acids. Germline CDR1 reads PRHDT; CDR2 reads FYEKMQ (reference sequence). V was shortened by 2 bases and J by 9 bases, with 17 bases between the two germline ends. The CDR3 is CASSLLMASSGEQFF. The DNA for the CDR3 is TGTGCCAGCAGCTTATTGATGGCTAGCTCGGGTGAGCAGTTCTTC.

The V and J genes are TRBV29-1 and TRBJ1-1; 9 nucleotides align to TRBD1. Per germline, CDR1 SQVTM and CDR2 ANQGSEA. The ends lost 0 bases at V and 1 base at J; junction bases unmatched: 6. The CDR3 runs to 16 residues. DNA for the CDR3: TGCAGCGTTGAAGATCGTGAGACAGGGGGGAACACTGAAGCTTTCTTT. It encodes CSVEDRETGGNTEAFF.

V gene TRBV9 combines with J gene TRBJ2-7, with D possibly matching TRBD1 (5 bases). The length of the CDR3 is 17 residues. Germline V gives CDR1 SGDLS, CDR2 YYNGEE. Trimming cost V 0 bases and J 0 bases, with 16 bases left between them. In nucleotides, the CDR3 is TGTGCCAGCAGCGTAGCCGACAGCGTATCAAGCTCCTACGAGCAGTACTTC. Its protein is CASSVADSVSSSYEQYF. The variable domain in full, completed from reference TRBV9 and TRBJ2-7, reads DSGVTQTPKHLITATGQRVTLRCSPRSGDLSVYWYQQSLDQGLQFLIQYYNGEERAKGNILERFSAQQFPDLHSELNLSSLELGDSALYFCASSVADSVSSSYEQYFGPGTRLTVT.

V and J are TRBV19 and TRBJ2-7; TRBD1 matches at 9 bases. The ends lost 5 bases at V and 3 bases at J; junction bases unmatched: 11. This CDR3 region has 16 residues. CDR1 and CDR2 from the germline V gene are LNHDA and SQIVND (reference sequence). The DNA for the CDR3 is TGTGCCAGTAGTGGACAGGGGTTTGGCCTCGGCTACGAGCAGTACTTC. Its translation is CASSGQGFGLGYEQYF.

V is TRBV11-2 and J is TRBJ2-1; 8 nucleotides align to TRBD1. The CDR3 sequence is 18 residues long. The ends lost 1 base at V and 2 bases at J; junction bases unmatched: 10. Germline V CDR1 and CDR2: SGHAT, FQNNGV. The CDR3 DNA reads TGTGCCAGCAGCTTAGTATACCCGGGACAGGAAACCTACAATGAGCAGTTCTTC. Its protein product is CASSLVYPGQETYNEQFF. Full variable domain (outside the CDR3, taken from reference TRBV11-2 and TRBJ2-1): EAGVAQSPRYKIIEKRQSVAFWCNPISGHATLYWYQQILGQGPKLLIQFQNNGVVDDSQLPKDRFSAERLKGVDSTLKIQPAKLEDSAVYLCASSLVYPGQETYNEQFFGPGTRLTVL.

CDR3 nucleotide sequence: TGTGCCAGCAGCGAGATTTCTCGGGGTGACTATGGCTACACCTTC. This sequence encodes CASSEISRGDYGYTF. This sequence joins TRBV2 and TRBJ1-2; D unclear. Trimming stripped 6 bases from V and 3 bases from J, with 17 bases between. CDR3 length equals 15 residues. Germline V gene data show CDR1 as SNHLY and CDR2 as FYNNEI. The variable domain in full, completed from reference TRBV2 and TRBJ1-2, reads EPEVTQTPSHQVTQMGQEVILRCVPISNHLYFYWYRQILGQKVEFLVSFYNNEISEKSEIFDDQFSVERPDGSNFTLKIRSTKLEDSAMYFCASSEISRGDYGYTFGSGTRLTVV.

The rearrangement uses TRBV5-6 and TRBJ1-5; a weak D match, TRBD1 (5 bases). The germline V gene encodes CDR1 SGHDT and CDR2 YYEEEE. The CDR3 extends over 13 amino acids. Between the trimmed V and J ends, which lost 1 base and 6 bases, there was a span of 8 bases. The CDR3: CASSLLGGQPQHF. In DNA form, the CDR3 reads TGTGCCAGCAGCTTGTTGGGGGGTCAGCCCCAGCATTTT.